This T cell receptor (beta chain) was obtained from a study of PD-L1 blockade in urothelial cancer. V was cut by 5 bases and J by 8 bases, with 16 bases left in between. Germline V gives CDR1 SGHTA, CDR2 FQGTGA. This CDR3 is 15 amino acids long. Repertoires were generated with immunoSEQ multiplex PCR, while TCRdb's copy carries only in-frame clones and drops some. The table lists 29,000 or so clones, about 79% of them singletons. The time point was: peripheral blood 6 weeks after treatment start. This clonotype was obtained from a man in his 70s with urothelial cancer. Here the sequenced sample was PBMCs, taken around atezolizumab (anti-PD-L1) treatment. The chain couples TRBV7-3 to TRBJ1-6; TRBD1 is a possible D gene (5 bases). CDR3 bases: TGTGCCAGCAGCCCCGACGGGGGGTTGGATTCACCCCTCCACTTT. It is translated as CASSPDGGLDSPLHF.